The 26 T cell receptor beta chains below were found in one sample sequenced in a study of persistence of HIV-infected CD4 T cells. No cognate antigen is known for these TCRs. The immunoSEQ assay was version 4, run in survey mode. Sequenced by immunoSEQ multiplex PCR; TCRdb stores in-frame clones only, minus some. The table has approximately 35,000 clones, roughly four fifths seen once; the top ten hold 0.8% to 0.9%. The stimulus was lysate of CMV-infected fibroblasts, roughly 10 ug/mL. CD40L/CD69 double-negative CD45RO-high memory CD4+ T cells were collected. Sequencing used CD4+ T cells sorted from PBMCs after approximately 18-hour stimulation, obtained from a patient who received antiretroviral therapy. The receptors originated from an adult man with HIV who was CMV-seropositive.

V usage is TRBV30 and J usage is TRBJ2-1; the D is unclear. Looked up from germline, CDR1 is GTSNPN and CDR2 is SVGIG (reference sequence). The CDR3 length is 15 residues. Trimming removed 0 bases from V and 3 bases from J, with 12 bases in between. CDR3 DNA: TGTGCCTGGAGTGTCGGGCAGGTGGGCTACAATGAGCAGTTCTTC. It encodes CAWSVGQVGYNEQFF. Full variable domain (remainder filled in from reference TRBV30 and TRBJ2-1): SQTIHQWPATLVQPVGSPLSLECTVEGTSNPNLYWYRQAAGRGLQLLFYSVGIGQISSEVPQNLSASRPQDRQFILSSKKLLLSDSGFYLCAWSVGQVGYNEQFFGPGTRLTVL.

V gene TRBV29-1 combines with J gene TRBJ2-3; no firm D call. CDR3 length: 11 residues. V was pared by 8 bases and J by 1 base, with 7 bases between. The V gene's germline CDR1 is SQVTM and CDR2 ANQGSEA. Written as DNA, the CDR3 is TGCAGCATCAGAGGCACAGATACGCAGTATTTT. Translation: CSIRGTDTQYF.

This clone showed up just a few times. The chain uses TRBV19 and TRBJ2-1; the D gene is possibly TRBD1 (6 bases). Germline V gene data show CDR1 as LNHDA and CDR2 as SQIVND (reference sequence). The CDR3 is 16 amino acids. V was shortened by 4 bases and J by 6 bases, with 19 bases between the two germline ends. The CDR3 here is CASSSRTGMIINEQFF. CDR3 DNA sequence: TGTGCCAGTAGTAGCCGAACAGGGATGATTATCAATGAGCAGTTCTTC.

This sequence joins TRBV28 and TRBJ2-3; possibly TRBD2 for D (6 bases). CDR3 size: 15 residues. V was clipped by 3 bases and J by 0 bases, with 10 bases between them. Germline V gene data show CDR1 as MDHEN and CDR2 as SYDVKM. The CDR3 here is CASSFIRGSTDTQYF. The CDR3 coding sequence is TGTGCCAGCAGTTTCATCCGGGGGAGCACAGATACGCAGTATTTT.

For this clone: The sample contains more than one DNA sequence encoding this CDR3. The CDR3 DNA follows: TGCAGCGTTGAACCAGATAACTCCTACGAGCAGTACTTC. It translates to CSVEPDNSYEQYF. This sequence joins TRBV29-1 and TRBJ2-7; D unresolved. Germline-derived CDR1 and CDR2 are SQVTM and ANQGSEA. The CDR3 is 13 amino acids. Deletions cut 2 bases from V and 0 bases from J, with 8 bases between.

The chain uses TRBV7-9 and TRBJ2-2; 7 bases fit TRBD1. There are 14 residues in the CDR3. The V gene end was trimmed by 1 base and the J gene end by 8 bases; junction bases not matched to a gene: 4. Per the germline V gene, CDR1 is SEHNR and CDR2 is FQNEAQ (reference sequence). This CDR3 reads CASSLDRGLGELFF. As DNA, the CDR3 is TGTGCCAGCAGCTTAGACAGGGGCCTTGGGGAGCTGTTTTTT.

The rearrangement uses TRBV19 and TRBJ2-5; D possibly uses TRBD1 or TRBD2 (5 bases each). Germline lookup yields CDR1 LNHDA and CDR2 SQIVND (reference sequence). V shed 8 bases and J shed 6 bases, with 16 bases lying between them. The length of the CDR3 is 13 residues. CDR3 nucleotides: TGTGCCAGTCGGGCCTCCGGGGCTAAGACCCAGTACTTC. This encodes CASRASGAKTQYF.

The chain is built from TRBV19 and TRBJ2-5, with D unresolved. This CDR3 is 15 amino acids long. With 6 bases removed from V and 0 bases from J, the gap between germline ends came to 14 bases. Germline V gives CDR1 LNHDA, CDR2 SQIVND (reference sequence). The CDR3, as DNA: TGTGCCAGTAGCCAATCCATTGGCAACCAAGAGACCCAGTACTTC. It specifies CASSQSIGNQETQYF.

V and J are TRBV7-8 and TRBJ1-4; D remains unclear. The V end lost 5 bases, the J end lost 8 bases, and 9 bases lay between the germline ends. Germline V CDR1 and CDR2: SGHVS, FQNEAQ. The CDR3 runs 12 residues. The CDR3 loop reads CASSLTREKLFF. CDR3 nucleotide sequence: TGTGCCAGCAGCCTTACTAGGGAAAAACTGTTTTTT.

By proportion, this clone is medium-sized (0.01 to 0.1%). V and J are TRBV9 and TRBJ2-2; possible D gene TRBD1, 6 bases. Germline CDR1 and CDR2: SGDLS and YYNGEE. The V end was cut by 3 bases, the J end by 2 bases, with 11 bases between. CDR3 length: 15 amino acids. CDR3 coding DNA: TGTGCCAGCAGCGAACAGGGAGTCAACACCGGGGAGCTGTTTTTT. Residues: CASSEQGVNTGELFF.

This clone appeared a single time. The rearrangement joins TRBV7-2 to TRBJ2-5, with TRBD2 matching over 9 bases. The germline CDR1 and CDR2 sequences are SGHTA and FQGNSA. The CDR3 extends over 13 amino acids. The J segment lost 4 bases and the V segment lost 7 bases, leaving 4 bases of the junction unmatched. The CDR3 loop is CASISGGRETQYF. Written as DNA, the CDR3 is TGTGCCAGCATCAGCGGGGGGCGAGAGACCCAGTACTTC.

This sequence joins TRBV4-3 and TRBJ2-7, with D perhaps TRBD2 (5 bases). CDR3 length equals 14 residues. The germline V gene encodes CDR1 LGHNA and CDR2 YSLEER. V was trimmed by 2 bases and J by 3 bases, leaving 11 bases between them. The CDR3 DNA is TGCGCCAGCAGCCAACAAGACGGACTCTACGAGCAGTACTTC. Amino acid sequence: CASSQQDGLYEQYF.

This sequence joins TRBV7-9 and TRBJ1-5; no clear D. This CDR3 has 14 amino acids. From germline, CDR1 is SEHNR and CDR2 FQNEAQ (reference sequence). The V gene lost 5 bases and the J gene lost 0 bases, with 8 bases spanning the gap. CDR3 in amino acids: CASSLGLSNQPQHF. In DNA, the CDR3 is TGTGCCAGCAGCCTCGGACTTAGCAATCAGCCCCAGCATTTT. Filled out from reference TRBV7-9 and TRBJ1-5, the complete variable domain reads DTGVSQNPRHKITKRGQNVTFRCDPISEHNRLYWYRQTLGQGPEFLTYFQNEAQLEKSRLLSDRFSAERPKGSFSTLEIQRTEQGDSAMYLCASSLGLSNQPQHFGDGTRLSIL.

Details on this clone: The germline gene is not matched at one end of the junction; a read error may be the cause. The sample carries other DNA sequences with the same CDR3. The rearrangement uses TRBV11-3 and TRBJ2-2; D call uncertain. Germline CDR1 and CDR2: SGHNT and YENEEA. The CDR3 is 17 residues long. The CDR3 sequence: CASSLSPVQGYTGELFF. In DNA form, the CDR3 reads TGCGCCAGCAGCTTATCCCCGGTACAAGGGTACACCGGGGAGCTGTTTTTT.

This clone was detected a few times. The chain combines TRBV5-5 with TRBJ1-1; no clear D. Trimming removed 1 base from V and 1 base from J, with 8 bases in between. Germline V CDR1 and CDR2: SGHKS, YYEKEE (reference sequence). This CDR3 is 14 amino acids long. CDR3 protein: CASSLIRGNTEAFF. The DNA for the CDR3 is TGTGCCAGCAGCTTGATCCGCGGGAACACTGAAGCTTTCTTT. The whole variable domain, remainder taken from reference TRBV5-5 and TRBJ1-1, is DAGVTQSPTHLIKTRGQQVTLRCSPISGHKSVSWYQQVLGQGPQFIFQYYEKEERGRGNFPDRFSARQFPNYSSELNVNALLLGDSALYLCASSLIRGNTEAFFGQGTRLTVV.

This sequence joins TRBV7-9 and TRBJ2-5; D gene unclear. The germline V gene encodes CDR1 SEHNR and CDR2 FQNEAQ (reference sequence). The CDR3 consists of 13 residues. V was cut by 1 base and J by 2 bases, with 5 bases left in between. The CDR3 nucleotides read TGTGCCAGCAGCTTAGACACGCAAGAGACCCAGTACTTC. This translates into CASSLDTQETQYF.

This chain links TRBV27 with TRBJ2-2, with 8 bases that match TRBD1. V gave up 6 bases and J gave up 4 bases; unmatched junction bases: 7. Germline assignment: CDR1 MNHEY and CDR2 SMNVEV (reference sequence). This CDR3 spans 15 amino acids. CDR3 amino acids: CASRGQGAGTGELFF. CDR3 bases: TGTGCCAGCAGGGGTCAGGGGGCGGGCACCGGGGAGCTGTTTTTT.

The genes are TRBV12-3 or TRBV12-4 and TRBJ1-3; D unclear. This CDR3 has 13 residues. V lost 6 bases and J 2 bases, leaving 8 bases between the germline ends. The CDR3 here is CASSPSPGNTIYF. CDR3 DNA: TGTGCCAGCAGCCCGTCCCCTGGAAACACCATATATTTT.

The chain couples TRBV5-6 to TRBJ1-2, with TRBD1 matching over 10 bases. The length of the CDR3 is 15 residues. CDR1 SGHDT and CDR2 YYEEEE come from the germline V gene. V lost 2 bases, J lost 5 bases, and 6 bases stayed unmatched. The CDR3 here is CASSLVGTGVYGYTF. The DNA for the CDR3 is TGTGCCAGCAGCTTAGTAGGGACAGGGGTTTATGGCTACACCTTC.

The chain employs TRBV6-2 or TRBV6-3 and TRBJ2-7; TRBD1 is a possible D gene (5 bases). CDR1 and CDR2 (germline): MNHEY, SVGEGT. The CDR3 has 18 residues. With 5 bases removed from V and 1 base from J, the gap between germline ends came to 24 bases. CDR3 loop: CASSTLDRHFQLSYEQYF. CDR3 sequence (DNA): TGTGCCAGCAGTACCCTTGACAGACACTTTCAGCTTTCCTACGAGCAGTACTTC.

In its sample, this clone was seen once. This chain uses TRBV7-2 with TRBJ2-3; 10 positions match TRBD1. Germline loops: CDR1 SGHTA, CDR2 FQGNSA. The CDR3 consists of 18 residues. J was trimmed by 5 bases and V by 0 bases; bases with no gene match: 11. The CDR3 nucleotides read TGTGCCAGCAGCTTAGCGCGGAAGACAGGGGGCGGGTTAGATACGCAGTATTTT. Residues: CASSLARKTGGGLDTQYF.

This sequence joins TRBV28 and TRBJ2-5, with D tentatively TRBD2 (6 bases). Germline V gene data show CDR1 as MDHEN and CDR2 as SYDVKM. This CDR3 has 18 residues. V was trimmed by 5 bases and J by 7 bases, leaving 29 bases between them. The CDR3 reads CASSPSRVAGTRGGTQYF. The CDR3 DNA reads TGTGCCAGCAGTCCCTCACGTGTCGCCGGGACGAGGGGAGGGACCCAGTACTTC.

The chain carries TRBV15 and TRBJ1-1; no clear D gene. Germline lookup yields CDR1 LNHNV and CDR2 YYDKDF (reference sequence). The CDR3 covers 12 residues. V was shortened by 1 base and J by 5 bases, with 5 bases between the two germline ends. CDR3 region: CATSRAATEAFF. CDR3 nucleotides: TGTGCCACCAGCAGAGCGGCAACTGAAGCTTTCTTT.

The chain carries TRBV7-3 and TRBJ2-7; D may be TRBD2 (5 bases). The CDR3 spans 14 residues. The germline V gene has CDR1 SGHTA and CDR2 FQGTGA. Between the trimmed V and J ends, which lost 5 bases and 0 bases, there was a span of 11 bases. The CDR3 loop is CASSPWRSSYEQYF. The CDR3 region has the DNA TGTGCCAGCAGCCCCTGGAGGAGCTCCTACGAGCAGTACTTC.

This clone showed up just once. The chain has TRBV5-4 and TRBJ1-2, with D unclear. In germline, CDR1 is SGHNT, CDR2 YYREEE (reference sequence). The CDR3 runs 13 residues. Deletions cut 3 bases from V and 5 bases from J, with 11 bases between. The CDR3 reads CASSSGASYGYTF. CDR3 bases: TGTGCCAGCAGCTCGGGAGCTTCTTATGGCTACACCTTC.

The V gene is TRBV7-2, the J gene TRBJ2-3, with 11 positions matching TRBD2. CDR1 and CDR2 (germline): SGHTA, FQGNSA. The CDR3 spans 17 residues. Trimming took 1 base from V and 7 from J; bases not matched to a gene: 10. The CDR3 region is CASSLDSGTSGANTQYF. CDR3 bases: TGTGCCAGCAGCTTAGACTCCGGGACTAGCGGTGCAAATACGCAGTATTTT.